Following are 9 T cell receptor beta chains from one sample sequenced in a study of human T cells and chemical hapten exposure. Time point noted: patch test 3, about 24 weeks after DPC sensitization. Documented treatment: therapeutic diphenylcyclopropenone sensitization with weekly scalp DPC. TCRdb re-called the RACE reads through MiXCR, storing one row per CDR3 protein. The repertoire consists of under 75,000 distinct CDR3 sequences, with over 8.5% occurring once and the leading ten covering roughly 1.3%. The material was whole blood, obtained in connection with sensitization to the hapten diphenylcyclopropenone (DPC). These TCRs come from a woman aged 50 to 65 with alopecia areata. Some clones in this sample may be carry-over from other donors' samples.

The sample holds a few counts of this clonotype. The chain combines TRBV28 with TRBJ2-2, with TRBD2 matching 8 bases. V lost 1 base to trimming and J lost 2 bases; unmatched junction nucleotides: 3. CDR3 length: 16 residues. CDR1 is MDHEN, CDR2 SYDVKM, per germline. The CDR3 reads CASSLFTSGNTGELFF. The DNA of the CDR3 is TGTGCCAGCAGTTTATTTACTAGCGGAAACACCGGGGAGCTGTTTTTT. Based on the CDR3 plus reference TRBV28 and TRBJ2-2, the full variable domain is DVKVTQSSRYLVKRTGEKVFLECVQDMDHENMFWYRQDPGLGLRLIYFSYDVKMKEKGDIPEGYSVSREKKERFSLILESASTNQTSMYLCASSLFTSGNTGELFFGEGSRLTVL.

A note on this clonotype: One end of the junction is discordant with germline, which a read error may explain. CDR3 region: CTSSRQGTDTQYF. The CDR3, as DNA: TGTACCAGCAGTAGACAGGGCACAGATACGCAGTATTTT. The chain is built from TRBV6-6 and TRBJ2-3, with D possibly TRBD1 on 6 matching bases. CDR1 and CDR2 (germline): MNHNY, SVGAGI (reference sequence). The CDR3 runs to 13 residues.

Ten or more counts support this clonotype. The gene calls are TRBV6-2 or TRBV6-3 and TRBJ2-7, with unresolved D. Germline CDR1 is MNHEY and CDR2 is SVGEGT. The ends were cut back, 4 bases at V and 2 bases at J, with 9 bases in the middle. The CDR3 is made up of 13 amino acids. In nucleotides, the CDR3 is TGTGCCAGCAGTTGGACCACTCCCTACGAGCAGTACTTC. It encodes CASSWTTPYEQYF.

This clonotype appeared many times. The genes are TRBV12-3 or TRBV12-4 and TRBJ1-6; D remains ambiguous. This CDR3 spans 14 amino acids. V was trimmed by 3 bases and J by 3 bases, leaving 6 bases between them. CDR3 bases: TGTGCCAGCAGTTTTCGCAGCTATAATTCACCCCTCCACTTT. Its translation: CASSFRSYNSPLHF.

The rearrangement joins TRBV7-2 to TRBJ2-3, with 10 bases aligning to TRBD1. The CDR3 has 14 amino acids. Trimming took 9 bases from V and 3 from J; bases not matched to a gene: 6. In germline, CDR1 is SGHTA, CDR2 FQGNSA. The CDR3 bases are TGTGCCAGTTCCGACAGGGGGCGGACAGATACGCAGTATTTT. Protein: CASSDRGRTDTQYF. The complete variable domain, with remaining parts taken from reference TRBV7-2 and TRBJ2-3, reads GAGVSQSPSNKVTEKGKDVELRCDPISGHTALYWYRQSLGQGLEFLIYFQGNSAPDKSGLPSDRFSAERTGGSVSTLTIQRTQQEDSAVYLCASSDRGRTDTQYFGPGTRLTVL.

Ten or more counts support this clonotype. CDR3 sequence reads: CASSRDRGLMNTEAFF. In nucleotides, the CDR3 is TGTGCCAGCAGCCGGGACAGGGGGCTTATGAACACTGAAGCTTTCTTT. This sequence joins TRBV6-2 or TRBV6-3 and TRBJ1-1; 12 bases fit TRBD1. With 6 bases clipped from V and 0 bases from J, the junction kept 5 bases outside the gene matches. The CDR3 totals 16 residues. From germline, CDR1 is MNHEY and CDR2 SVGEGT.

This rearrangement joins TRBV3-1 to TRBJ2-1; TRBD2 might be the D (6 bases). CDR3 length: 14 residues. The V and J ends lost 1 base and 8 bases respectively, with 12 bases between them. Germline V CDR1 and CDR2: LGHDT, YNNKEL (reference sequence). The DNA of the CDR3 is TGTGCCAGCAGCCAAGCCGCCGGGGGAGATGAGCAGTTCTTC. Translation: CASSQAAGGDEQFF.

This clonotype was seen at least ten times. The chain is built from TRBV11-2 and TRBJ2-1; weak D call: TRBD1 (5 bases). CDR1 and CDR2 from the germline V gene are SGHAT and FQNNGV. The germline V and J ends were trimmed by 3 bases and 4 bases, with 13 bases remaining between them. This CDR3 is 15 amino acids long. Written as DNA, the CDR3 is TGTGCCAGCAGCTTGGGAACAGGCGGTTACAATGAGCAGTTCTTC. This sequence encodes CASSLGTGGYNEQFF. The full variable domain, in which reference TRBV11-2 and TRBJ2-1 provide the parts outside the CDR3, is EAGVAQSPRYKIIEKRQSVAFWCNPISGHATLYWYQQILGQGPKLLIQFQNNGVVDDSQLPKDRFSAERLKGVDSTLKIQPAKLEDSAVYLCASSLGTGGYNEQFFGPGTRLTVL.

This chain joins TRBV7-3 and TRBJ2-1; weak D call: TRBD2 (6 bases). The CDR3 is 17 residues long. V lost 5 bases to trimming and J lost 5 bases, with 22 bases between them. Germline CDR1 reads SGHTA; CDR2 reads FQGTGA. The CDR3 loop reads CASSPDSGGSGHNEQFF. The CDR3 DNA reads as TGTGCCAGCAGCCCTGACTCCGGGGGATCAGGGCACAATGAGCAGTTCTTC. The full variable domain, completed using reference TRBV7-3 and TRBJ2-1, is GAGVSQTPSNKVTEKGKYVELRCDPISGHTALYWYRQSLGQGPEFLIYFQGTGAADDSGLPNDRFFAVRPEGSVSTLKIQRTERGDSAVYLCASSPDSGGSGHNEQFFGPGTRLTVL.